The 21 T cell receptor beta chains below all came from one sample that was sequenced in a study of OX40 agonist ivuxolimab in advanced cancers. The data were produced by immunoSEQ multiplex PCR, yet TCRdb's version contains in-frame clones alone and is incomplete. The sample shows about 12,000 clones, approximately 81% of them seen only once. Sequenced here: CD4+ or CD8+ T cells sorted from blood, sampled in a trial of the OX40 agonist ivuxolimab. These TCRs come from an adult with an advanced solid tumor such as melanoma, head and neck, liver or kidney cancer.

The chain recombines TRBV25-1 with TRBJ1-1, with D tentatively TRBD1 (5 bases). CDR3 size: 15 residues. V was trimmed by 0 bases and J by 4 bases, leaving 12 bases between them. Germline loops: CDR1 MGHDK, CDR2 SYGVNS. The CDR3 sequence: CASSEYRGLGTEAFF. The CDR3 DNA is TGTGCCAGCAGTGAATATAGGGGCTTGGGCACTGAAGCTTTCTTT.

This clone was found once. V is TRBV4-2 and J is TRBJ2-2, with D perhaps matching TRBD1 (6 bases). The germline CDR1 and CDR2 sequences are LGHNA and YNFKEQ. The CDR3 loop spans 16 amino acids. V dropped 5 bases and J dropped 0 bases, with 13 bases sitting between them. The CDR3 DNA reads TGTGCCAGCAGCTTGTCAGGGGCTTCGAACACCGGGGAGCTGTTTTTT. It is translated as CASSLSGASNTGELFF.

The chain is built from TRBV4-1 and TRBJ2-1, with 7 positions matching TRBD2. This CDR3 is 17 amino acids long. Germline CDR1 and CDR2: MGHRA and YSYEKL. V was pared by 1 base and J by 7 bases, with 13 bases of the junction left unmatched. The CDR3 sequence is CASSQASRRDYSNEQFF. The CDR3 bases are TGCGCCAGCAGCCAAGCTTCCCGACGGGACTATTCAAATGAGCAGTTCTTC.

The rearrangement uses TRBV7-8 and TRBJ1-2, with D perhaps TRBD1 (6 bases). The CDR3 runs 16 residues. Germline CDR1 SGHVS, CDR2 FQNEAQ. Trimming left V 1 base short and J 2 bases short, with 14 bases between. In nucleotides, the CDR3 is TGTGCCAGCAGCTTAGGGGCAGGGGCCTTGAACTATGGCTACACCTTC. Its protein product is CASSLGAGALNYGYTF.

The chain links TRBV16 to TRBJ2-2; a weak D match, TRBD1 (5 bases). This CDR3 spans 13 amino acids. Per the germline V gene, CDR1 is KGHSY and CDR2 is FQNENV. Trimming took off 4 bases at V and 6 bases at J, with 9 bases between the two ends. The CDR3 nucleotides are TGTGCCAGCAGCCCGCAAGGGGCCGGGGAGCTGTTTTTT. The encoded protein is CASSPQGAGELFF.

The chain uses TRBV5-1 and TRBJ1-4; D possibly corresponds to TRBD1 (6 bases). The CDR3 covers 14 residues. Germline assignment: CDR1 SGHRS and CDR2 YFSETQ. Trimming removed 4 bases from V and 5 bases from J, with 12 bases in between. The CDR3 nucleotides read TGCGCCAGCAGCATACAGGGTCAGAATGAAAAACTGTTTTTT. It yields the protein CASSIQGQNEKLFF.

This chain links TRBV6-5 with TRBJ1-1, with D tentatively TRBD1 (5 bases). Trimming took 6 bases from V and 10 from J, leaving 15 bases between them. Germline loops: CDR1 MNHEY, CDR2 SVGAGI. There are 12 residues in the CDR3. The CDR3 coding sequence is TGTGCCAGCAGCCACGGGGGGGTTGGAGCTTTCTTT. The encoded protein is CASSHGGVGAFF.

This clone was counted between two and nine times. Distinct nucleotide sequences in the sample also encode this CDR3. The chain carries TRBV30 and TRBJ1-1, with D possibly TRBD1 on 5 matching bases. Trimming left V 3 bases short and J 1 base short, with 9 bases between. The germline gives CDR1 GTSNPN, CDR2 SVGIG (reference sequence). CDR3 length: 13 amino acids. CDR3: CAWRGVGNTEAFF. The CDR3, as DNA: TGTGCCTGGAGGGGGGTGGGGAACACTGAAGCTTTCTTT.

The chain uses TRBV7-9 and TRBJ1-1; a possible D gene is TRBD1 (5 bases). V dropped 0 bases and J dropped 9 bases, with 17 bases sitting between them. Germline values: CDR1 SEHNR, CDR2 FQNEAQ (reference sequence). The CDR3 consists of 15 residues. The DNA of the CDR3 is TGTGCCAGCAGCTTAGCGCAAGGGACGAAGAACCAAGCTTTCTTT. As protein: CASSLAQGTKNQAFF.

As regards this clone: Mismatch with germline at one junction end may stem from a read error. This chain connects TRBV7-7 to TRBJ2-5, with D possibly matching TRBD2 (5 bases). The CDR3 totals 15 residues. Germline CDR1 and CDR2: SSHAT and FNYEAQ (reference sequence). CDR3 loop: CASSRAGLAEETQYF. CDR3 sequence (DNA): TGTGCTAGCAGCCGAGCTGGGCTAGCTGAAGAGACCCAGTACTTC.

This chain joins TRBV5-6 and TRBJ2-6; a weak D match, TRBD1 (6 bases). Germline-derived CDR1 and CDR2 are SGHDT and YYEEEE. This CDR3 region has 16 residues. The V end lost 4 bases, the J end lost 1 base, and 12 bases lay between the germline ends. This chain's CDR3 is CASSEYDRSGANVLTF. Here the CDR3 DNA reads TGTGCCAGCAGCGAATATGACAGGTCTGGGGCCAACGTCCTGACTTTC.

This chain uses TRBV5-1 with TRBJ1-1; 11 bases are shared with TRBD1. CDR1 and CDR2 from the germline V gene are SGHRS and YFSETQ. The V and J ends lost 4 bases and 1 base, in that order; junction bases with no gene match: 6. The CDR3 runs 16 residues. CDR3 in DNA: TGCGCCAGCAGCGCCCGGACAGGGGGCGGGAACACTGAAGCTTTCTTT. It is translated as CASSARTGGGNTEAFF.

A single count supports this clone. The genes are TRBV19 and TRBJ1-2; TRBD1 is a possible D gene (5 bases). This CDR3 spans 15 amino acids. The V end was cut by 4 bases, the J end by 0 bases, with 12 bases between. The germline gives CDR1 LNHDA, CDR2 SQIVND (reference sequence). This chain's CDR3 is CASSRIQATNYGYTF. Here the CDR3 DNA reads TGTGCCAGTAGTAGAATACAGGCTACTAACTATGGCTACACCTTC.

Concerning this clone itself: One end of the junction does not line up with germline, which may come from a read error. The J gene is TRBJ2-1, the V gene TRBV4-1, with 11 nucleotides matching TRBD2. CDR1 and CDR2 (germline): MGHRA, YSYEKL. The CDR3 extends over 15 amino acids. The CDR3, as DNA: TGCACCAGCAGCCAATTACTAGCGGGGGAGATTGAGCAGTTCTTC. Translation gives CTSSQLLAGEIEQFF.

The gene calls are TRBV5-8 and TRBJ1-2; maybe TRBD1 (5 bases). The germline V gene has CDR1 SGHTS and CDR2 YDEGEE. Trimming took off 4 bases at V and 4 bases at J, with 8 bases between the two ends. The CDR3 contains 12 residues. CDR3 in amino acids: CASSPDSYGYTF. In DNA form, the CDR3 reads TGTGCCAGCAGCCCAGACAGCTATGGCTACACCTTC.

The V gene is TRBV27, the J gene TRBJ2-1; D possibly corresponds to TRBD2 (6 bases). V was shortened by 6 bases and J by 1 base, with 13 bases between the two germline ends. This CDR3 has 15 amino acids. Germline V gene lookup returns CDR1 MNHEY and CDR2 SMNVEV (reference sequence). Written as DNA, the CDR3 is TGTGCCAGCAGGGACTCTAGCGCGTCCTACAATGAGCAGTTCTTC. It translates to CASRDSSASYNEQFF.

This chain links TRBV2 with TRBJ1-2; 9 bases match TRBD1. Unmatched junction bases numbered 12, after V lost 6 bases and J lost 10 bases. Per the germline V gene, CDR1 is SNHLY and CDR2 is FYNNEI. This CDR3 contains 14 residues. The CDR3 region is CASSPTGGGSAYTF. The CDR3 DNA sequence: TGTGCCAGCAGCCCTACAGGGGGCGGATCAGCCTACACCTTC.

The DNA of the CDR3 is TGTGCCAGCACCCTGGGCACTAGCGGGTACAATGAGCAGTTCTTC. Amino acid sequence: CASTLGTSGYNEQFF. J is TRBJ2-1 and V is TRBV27, with 9 bases identical to TRBD2. J gave up 4 bases and V 7 bases, and 8 bases lay outside the gene matches. The CDR3 covers 15 residues. CDR1 and CDR2 from the germline V gene are MNHEY and SMNVEV (reference sequence).

The V call is TRBV4-1, the J call TRBJ2-7, with D maybe TRBD1 (5 bases). Trimming left V 3 bases short and J 2 bases short, with 11 bases between. Looked up from germline, CDR1 is MGHRA and CDR2 is YSYEKL. The CDR3 is 14 amino acids. As DNA, the CDR3 is TGCGCCAGCAGCCAGGTCCTAGGGGCCTACGAGCAGTACTTC. It specifies CASSQVLGAYEQYF.

This rearrangement joins TRBV7-7 to TRBJ2-2; 8 nucleotides line up with TRBD1. Germline values: CDR1 SSHAT, CDR2 FNYEAQ (reference sequence). V gave up 5 bases and J gave up 7 bases; unmatched junction bases: 9. CDR3 length: 15 residues. The DNA of the CDR3 is TGTGCCAGCAGCCCACAGGCAGGGGGCCACGGGGAGCTGTTTTTT. Residues: CASSPQAGGHGELFF.

The chain recombines TRBV15 with TRBJ1-5; 7 bases are a match to TRBD1. The CDR3 sequence is 16 residues long. Germline CDR1 reads LNHNV; CDR2 reads YYDKDF (reference sequence). The trim removed 1 base at V and 2 bases at J, leaving 5 bases unmatched. In nucleotides, the CDR3 is TGTGCCACCAGCAGAGGACAGGGCGGTCGCAATCAGCCCCAGCATTTT. It yields the protein CATSRGQGGRNQPQHF.